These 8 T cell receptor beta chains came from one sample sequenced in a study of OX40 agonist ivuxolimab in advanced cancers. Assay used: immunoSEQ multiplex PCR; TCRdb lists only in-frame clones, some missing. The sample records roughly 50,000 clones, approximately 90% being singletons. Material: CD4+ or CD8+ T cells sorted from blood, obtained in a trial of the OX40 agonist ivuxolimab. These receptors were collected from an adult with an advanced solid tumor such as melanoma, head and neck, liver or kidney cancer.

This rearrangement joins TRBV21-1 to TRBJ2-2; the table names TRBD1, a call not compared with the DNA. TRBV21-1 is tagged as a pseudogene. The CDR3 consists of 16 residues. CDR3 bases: TGTGCCAGCAGAAACCTTCCGGACAGGGGCACCGGGGAGCTGTTTTTT. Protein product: CASRNLPDRGTGELFF.

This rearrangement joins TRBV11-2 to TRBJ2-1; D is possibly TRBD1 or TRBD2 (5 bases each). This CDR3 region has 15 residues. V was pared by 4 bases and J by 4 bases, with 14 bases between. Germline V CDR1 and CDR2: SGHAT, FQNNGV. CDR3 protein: CASSSRDRAYNEQFF. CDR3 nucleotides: TGTGCCAGCAGCTCCCGGGACCGGGCTTACAATGAGCAGTTCTTC.

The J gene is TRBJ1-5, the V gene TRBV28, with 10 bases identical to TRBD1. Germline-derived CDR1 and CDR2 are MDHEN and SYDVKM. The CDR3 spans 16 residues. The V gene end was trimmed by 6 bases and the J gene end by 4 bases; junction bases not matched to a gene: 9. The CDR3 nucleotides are TGTGCCAGCAGCAAGACAGGGGGCTACTCGAATCAGCCCCAGCATTTT. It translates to CASSKTGGYSNQPQHF.

The CDR3 bases are TGTGCCAGCAGCGCTGAAGTGGGGGGTTACTCCTACAATGAGCAGTTCTTC. Protein sequence: CASSAEVGGYSYNEQFF. V gene TRBV9 combines with J gene TRBJ2-1; D may be TRBD2 (6 bases). The length of the CDR3 is 17 residues. V gave up 3 bases and J gave up 0 bases, with 16 bases separating them. Germline assignment: CDR1 SGDLS and CDR2 YYNGEE.

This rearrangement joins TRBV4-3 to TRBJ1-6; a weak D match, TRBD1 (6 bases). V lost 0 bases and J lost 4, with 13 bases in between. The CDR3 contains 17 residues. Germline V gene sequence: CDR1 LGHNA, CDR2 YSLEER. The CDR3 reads CASSQDQGSAYNSPLHF. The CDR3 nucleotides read TGCGCCAGCAGCCAAGATCAGGGGTCAGCTTATAATTCACCCCTCCACTTT.

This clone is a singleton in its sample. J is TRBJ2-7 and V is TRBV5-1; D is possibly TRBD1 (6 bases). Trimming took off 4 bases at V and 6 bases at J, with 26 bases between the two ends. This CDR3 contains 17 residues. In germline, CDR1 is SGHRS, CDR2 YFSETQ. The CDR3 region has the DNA TGCGCCAGCAGCCTGACTGCGGCCCCCGGGACATCCGTCGAGCAGTACTTC. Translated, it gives CASSLTAAPGTSVEQYF.

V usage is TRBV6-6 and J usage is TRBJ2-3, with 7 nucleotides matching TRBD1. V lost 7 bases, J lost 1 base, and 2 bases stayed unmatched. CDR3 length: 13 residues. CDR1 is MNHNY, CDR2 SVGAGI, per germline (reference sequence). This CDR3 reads CASKQGRTDTQYF. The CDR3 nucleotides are TGTGCCAGCAAACAGGGGCGCACAGATACGCAGTATTTT.

CDR3 sequence: CASSLRLARDTQYF. DNA of the CDR3: TGTGCCAGCAGTTTAAGGCTAGCAAGAGATACGCAGTATTTT. The chain recombines TRBV28 with TRBJ2-3, with D maybe TRBD2 (5 bases). The CDR3 is 14 amino acids. CDR1 and CDR2 (germline): MDHEN, SYDVKM. The V and J ends lost 2 bases and 5 bases respectively, with 11 bases between them. Filled out from reference TRBV28 and TRBJ2-3, the complete variable domain reads DVKVTQSSRYLVKRTGEKVFLECVQDMDHENMFWYRQDPGLGLRLIYFSYDVKMKEKGDIPEGYSVSREKKERFSLILESASTNQTSMYLCASSLRLARDTQYFGPGTRLTVL.